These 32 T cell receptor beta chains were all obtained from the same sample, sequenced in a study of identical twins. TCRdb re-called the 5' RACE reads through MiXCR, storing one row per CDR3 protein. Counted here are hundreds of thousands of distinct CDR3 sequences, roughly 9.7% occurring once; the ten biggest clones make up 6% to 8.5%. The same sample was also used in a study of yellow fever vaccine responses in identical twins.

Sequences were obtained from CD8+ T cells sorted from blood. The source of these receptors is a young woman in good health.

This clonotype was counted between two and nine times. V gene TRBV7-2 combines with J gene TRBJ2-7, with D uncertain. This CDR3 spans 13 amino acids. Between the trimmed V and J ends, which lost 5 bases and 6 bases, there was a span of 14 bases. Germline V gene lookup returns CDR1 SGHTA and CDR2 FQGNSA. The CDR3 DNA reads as TGTGCCAGCAGCGACGCCAATGTTGTCGAGCAGTACTTC. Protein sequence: CASSDANVVEQYF. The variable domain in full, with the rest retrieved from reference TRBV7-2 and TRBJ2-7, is GAGVSQSPSNKVTEKGKDVELRCDPISGHTALYWYRQSLGQGLEFLIYFQGNSAPDKSGLPSDRFSAERTGGSVSTLTIQRTQQEDSAVYLCASSDANVVEQYFGPGTRLTVT.

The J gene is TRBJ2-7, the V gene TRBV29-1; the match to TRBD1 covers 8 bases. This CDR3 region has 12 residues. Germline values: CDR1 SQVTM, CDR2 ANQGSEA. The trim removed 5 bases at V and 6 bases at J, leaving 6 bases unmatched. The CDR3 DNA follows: TGCAGCGTTATGACAGGGGACAGCGAGCAGTACTTC. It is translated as CSVMTGDSEQYF.

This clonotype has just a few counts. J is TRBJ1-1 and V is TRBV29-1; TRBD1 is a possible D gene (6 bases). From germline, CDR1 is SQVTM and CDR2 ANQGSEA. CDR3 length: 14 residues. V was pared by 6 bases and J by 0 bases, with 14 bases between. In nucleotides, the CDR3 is TGCAGCGTCTATCCGGGACAAGTGAACACTGAAGCTTTCTTT. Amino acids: CSVYPGQVNTEAFF.

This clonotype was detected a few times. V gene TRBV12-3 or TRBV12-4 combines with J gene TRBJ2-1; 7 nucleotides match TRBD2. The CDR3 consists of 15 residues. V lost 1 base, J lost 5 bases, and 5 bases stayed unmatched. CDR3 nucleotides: TGTGCCAGCAGTTTAGGCAGCGGGGCCAACAATGAGCAGTTCTTC. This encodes CASSLGSGANNEQFF.

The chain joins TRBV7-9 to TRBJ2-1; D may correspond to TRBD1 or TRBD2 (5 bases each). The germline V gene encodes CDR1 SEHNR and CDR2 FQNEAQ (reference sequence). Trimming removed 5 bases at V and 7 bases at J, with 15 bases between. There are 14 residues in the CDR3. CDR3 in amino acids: CASSPVEGLNEQFF. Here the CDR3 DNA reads TGTGCCAGCAGCCCAGTAGAGGGGTTGAATGAGCAGTTCTTC.

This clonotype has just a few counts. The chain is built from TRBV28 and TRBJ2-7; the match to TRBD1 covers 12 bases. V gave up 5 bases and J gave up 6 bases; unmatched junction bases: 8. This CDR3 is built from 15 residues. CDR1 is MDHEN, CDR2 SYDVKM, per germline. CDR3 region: CASSVTGTGGGEQYF. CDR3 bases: TGTGCCAGCAGTGTAACCGGGACAGGGGGCGGCGAGCAGTACTTC.

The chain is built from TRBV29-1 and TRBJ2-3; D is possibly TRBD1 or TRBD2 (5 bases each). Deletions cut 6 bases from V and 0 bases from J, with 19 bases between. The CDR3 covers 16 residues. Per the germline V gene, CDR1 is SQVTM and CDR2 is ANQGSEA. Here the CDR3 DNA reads TGCAGCGTGTGGGGGACCCCTATTACTAGCACAGATACGCAGTATTTT. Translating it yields CSVWGTPITSTDTQYF.

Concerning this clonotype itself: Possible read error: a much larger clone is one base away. In nucleotides, the CDR3 is TGCAGTGCTAGAGAGGGAGGGTTTGGAAACACCAAATATTTT. Its translation is CSAREGGFGNTKYF. This chain links TRBV20-1 with TRBJ1-3; D is uncertain. The CDR3 covers 14 residues. The germline gives CDR1 DFQATT, CDR2 SNEGSKA (reference sequence).

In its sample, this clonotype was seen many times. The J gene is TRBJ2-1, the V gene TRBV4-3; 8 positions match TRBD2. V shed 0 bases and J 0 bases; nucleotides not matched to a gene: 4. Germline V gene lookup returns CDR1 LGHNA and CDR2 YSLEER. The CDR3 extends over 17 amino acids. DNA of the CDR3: TGCGCCAGCAGCCAAGATAGGGCGGGGGGCTCCTACAATGAGCAGTTCTTC. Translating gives CASSQDRAGGSYNEQFF.

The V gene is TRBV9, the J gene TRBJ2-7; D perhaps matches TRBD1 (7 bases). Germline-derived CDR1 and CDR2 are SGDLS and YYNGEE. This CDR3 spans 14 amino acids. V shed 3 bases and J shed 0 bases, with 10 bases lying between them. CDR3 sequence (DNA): TGTGCCAGCAGCGCAGGGGGGACCTCCTACGAGCAGTACTTC. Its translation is CASSAGGTSYEQYF. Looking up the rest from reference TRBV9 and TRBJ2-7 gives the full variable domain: DSGVTQTPKHLITATGQRVTLRCSPRSGDLSVYWYQQSLDQGLQFLIQYYNGEERAKGNILERFSAQQFPDLHSELNLSSLELGDSALYFCASSAGGTSYEQYFGPGTRLTVT.

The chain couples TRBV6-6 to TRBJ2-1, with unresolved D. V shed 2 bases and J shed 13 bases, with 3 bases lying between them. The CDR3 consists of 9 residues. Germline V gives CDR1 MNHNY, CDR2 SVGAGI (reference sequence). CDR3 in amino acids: CASSYPQFF. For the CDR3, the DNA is TGTGCCAGCAGTTACCCTCAGTTCTTC.

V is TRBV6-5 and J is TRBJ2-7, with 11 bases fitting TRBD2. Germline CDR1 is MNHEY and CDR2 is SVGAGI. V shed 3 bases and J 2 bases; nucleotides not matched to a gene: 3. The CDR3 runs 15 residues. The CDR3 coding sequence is TGTGCCAGCAGTTATCTACTAGCGGGAGCCTACGAGCAGTACTTC. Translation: CASSYLLAGAYEQYF.

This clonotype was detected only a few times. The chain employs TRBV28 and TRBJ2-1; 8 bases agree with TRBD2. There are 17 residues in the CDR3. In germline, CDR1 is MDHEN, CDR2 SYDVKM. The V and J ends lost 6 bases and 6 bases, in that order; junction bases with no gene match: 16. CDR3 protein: CASSTPDHSGAPNEQFF. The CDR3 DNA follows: TGTGCCAGCAGCACTCCAGATCATAGCGGGGCTCCCAATGAGCAGTTCTTC.

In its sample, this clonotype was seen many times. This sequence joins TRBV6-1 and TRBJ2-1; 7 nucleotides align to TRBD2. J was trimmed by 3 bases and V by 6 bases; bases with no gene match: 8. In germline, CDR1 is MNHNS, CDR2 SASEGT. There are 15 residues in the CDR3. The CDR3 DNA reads TGTGCCAGCAGCCACCAGCGGGGCGTCTACAATGAGCAGTTCTTC. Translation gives CASSHQRGVYNEQFF.

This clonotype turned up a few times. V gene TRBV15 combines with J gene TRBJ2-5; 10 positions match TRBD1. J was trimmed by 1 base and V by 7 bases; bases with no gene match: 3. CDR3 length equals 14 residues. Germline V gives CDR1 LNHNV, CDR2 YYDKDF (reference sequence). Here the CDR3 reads CATKDRGSQETQYF. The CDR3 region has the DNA TGTGCCACCAAGGACAGGGGGTCCCAAGAGACCCAGTACTTC. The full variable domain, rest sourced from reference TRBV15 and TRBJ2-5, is DAMVIQNPRYQVTQFGKPVTLSCSQTLNHNVMYWYQQKSSQAPKLLFHYYDKDFNNEADTPDNFQSRRPNTSFCFLDIRSPGLGDTAMYLCATKDRGSQETQYFGPGTRLLVL.

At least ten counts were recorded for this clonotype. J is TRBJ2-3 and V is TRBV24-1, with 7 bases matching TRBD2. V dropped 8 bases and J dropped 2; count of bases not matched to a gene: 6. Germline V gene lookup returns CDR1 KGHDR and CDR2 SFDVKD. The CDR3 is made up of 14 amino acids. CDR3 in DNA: TGTGCCACCACCCCCGGGAGGACCACAGATACGCAGTATTTT. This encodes CATTPGRTTDTQYF.

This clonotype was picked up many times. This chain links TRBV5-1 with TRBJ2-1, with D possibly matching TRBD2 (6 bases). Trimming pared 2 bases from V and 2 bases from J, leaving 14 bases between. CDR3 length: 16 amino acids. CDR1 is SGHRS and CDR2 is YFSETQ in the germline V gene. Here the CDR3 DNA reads TGCGCCAGCAGCTTCTACGGGGGAGACGCCTACAATGAGCAGTTCTTC. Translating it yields CASSFYGGDAYNEQFF.

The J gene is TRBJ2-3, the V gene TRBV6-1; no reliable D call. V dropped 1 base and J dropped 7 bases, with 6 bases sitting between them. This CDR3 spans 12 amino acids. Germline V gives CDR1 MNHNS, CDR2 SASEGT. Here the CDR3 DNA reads TGTGCCAGCAGTGAAGGCAAACATACGCAGTATTTT. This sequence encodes CASSEGKHTQYF.

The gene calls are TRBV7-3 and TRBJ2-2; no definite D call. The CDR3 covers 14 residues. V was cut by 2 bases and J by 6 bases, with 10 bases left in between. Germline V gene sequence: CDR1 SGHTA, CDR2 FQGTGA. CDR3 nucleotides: TGTGCCAGCAGCTTAGAGCCACAAGCCGGGGAGCTGTTTTTT. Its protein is CASSLEPQAGELFF.

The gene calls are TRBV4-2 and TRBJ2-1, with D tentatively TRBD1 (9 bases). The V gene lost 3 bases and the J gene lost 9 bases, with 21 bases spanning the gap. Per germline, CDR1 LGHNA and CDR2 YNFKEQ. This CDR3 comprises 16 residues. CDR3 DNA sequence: TGTGCCAGCAGCCACCCGACAGGGGGTCGGGAGGGTGAGCAGTTCTTC. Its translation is CASSHPTGGREGEQFF.

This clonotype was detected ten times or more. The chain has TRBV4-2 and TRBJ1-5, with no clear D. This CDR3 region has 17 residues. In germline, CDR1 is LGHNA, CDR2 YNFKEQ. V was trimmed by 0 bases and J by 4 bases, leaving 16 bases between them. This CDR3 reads CASSQDYRGGGNQPQHF. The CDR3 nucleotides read TGTGCCAGCAGCCAAGATTATCGGGGAGGAGGTAATCAGCCCCAGCATTTT.

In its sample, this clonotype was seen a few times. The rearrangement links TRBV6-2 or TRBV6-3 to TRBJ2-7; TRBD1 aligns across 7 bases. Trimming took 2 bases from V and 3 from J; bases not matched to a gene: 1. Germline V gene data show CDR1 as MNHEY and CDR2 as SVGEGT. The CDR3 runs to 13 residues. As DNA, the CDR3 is TGTGCCAGCAGTTACGACAGGGTCTACGAGCAGTACTTC. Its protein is CASSYDRVYEQYF.

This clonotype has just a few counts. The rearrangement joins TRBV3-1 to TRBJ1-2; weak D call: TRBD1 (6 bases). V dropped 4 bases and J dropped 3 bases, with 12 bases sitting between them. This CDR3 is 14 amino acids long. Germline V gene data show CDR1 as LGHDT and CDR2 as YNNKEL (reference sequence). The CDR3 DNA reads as TGTGCCAGCAGCCCCCAACAGGGCTACTATGGCTACACCTTC. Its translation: CASSPQQGYYGYTF.

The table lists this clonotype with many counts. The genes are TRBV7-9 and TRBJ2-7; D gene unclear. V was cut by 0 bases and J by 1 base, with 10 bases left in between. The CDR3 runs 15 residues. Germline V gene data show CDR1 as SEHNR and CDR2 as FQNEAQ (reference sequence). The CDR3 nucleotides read TGTGCCAGCAGCTTAGCGTTCGACGGATCCTACGAGCAGTACTTC. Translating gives CASSLAFDGSYEQYF.

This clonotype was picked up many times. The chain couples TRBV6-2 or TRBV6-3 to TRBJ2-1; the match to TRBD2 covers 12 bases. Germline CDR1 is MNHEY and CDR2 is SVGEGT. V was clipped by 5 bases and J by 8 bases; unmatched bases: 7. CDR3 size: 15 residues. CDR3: CASSRTLAGGDEQFF. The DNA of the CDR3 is TGTGCCAGCAGTAGGACTCTAGCGGGGGGGGATGAGCAGTTCTTC.

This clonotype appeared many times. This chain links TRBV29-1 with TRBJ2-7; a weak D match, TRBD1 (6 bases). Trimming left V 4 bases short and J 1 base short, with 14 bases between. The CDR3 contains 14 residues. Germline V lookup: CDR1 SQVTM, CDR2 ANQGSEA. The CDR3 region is CSVAGTSLSYEQYF. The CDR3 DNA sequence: TGCAGCGTTGCCGGGACAAGTCTTTCCTACGAGCAGTACTTC.

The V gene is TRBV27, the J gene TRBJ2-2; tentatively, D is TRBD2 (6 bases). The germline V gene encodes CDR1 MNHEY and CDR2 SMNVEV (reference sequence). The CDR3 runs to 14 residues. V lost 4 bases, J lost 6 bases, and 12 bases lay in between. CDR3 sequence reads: CASSWAGRSGELFF. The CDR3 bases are TGTGCCAGCAGTTGGGCGGGACGGTCCGGGGAGCTGTTTTTT.

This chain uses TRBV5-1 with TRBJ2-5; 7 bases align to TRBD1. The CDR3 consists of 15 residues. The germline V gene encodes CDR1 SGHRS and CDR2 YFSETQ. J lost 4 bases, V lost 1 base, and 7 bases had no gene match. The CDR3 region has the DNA TGCGCCAGCAGCTTGTCCTTGGGACAGACAGAGACCCAGTACTTC. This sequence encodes CASSLSLGQTETQYF.

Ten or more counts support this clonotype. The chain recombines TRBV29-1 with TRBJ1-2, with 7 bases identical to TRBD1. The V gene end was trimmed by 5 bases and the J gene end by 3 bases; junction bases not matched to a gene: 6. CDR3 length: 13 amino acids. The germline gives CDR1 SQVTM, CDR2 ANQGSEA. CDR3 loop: CSVRTGEDYGYTF. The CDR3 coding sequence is TGCAGCGTTCGAACAGGGGAGGACTATGGCTACACCTTC.

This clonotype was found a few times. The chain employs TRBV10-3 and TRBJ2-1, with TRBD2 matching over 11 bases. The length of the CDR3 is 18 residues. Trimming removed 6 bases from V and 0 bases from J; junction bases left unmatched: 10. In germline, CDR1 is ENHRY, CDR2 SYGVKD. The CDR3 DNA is TGTGCCATCAGGGTGACTAGCGGGGCCAGAAGCTCCTACAATGAGCAGTTCTTC. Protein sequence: CAIRVTSGARSSYNEQFF.

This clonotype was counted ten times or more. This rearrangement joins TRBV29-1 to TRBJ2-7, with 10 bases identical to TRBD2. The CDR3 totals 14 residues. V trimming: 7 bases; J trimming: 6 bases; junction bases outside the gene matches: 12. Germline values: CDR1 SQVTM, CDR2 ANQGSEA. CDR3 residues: CSAASPSGSSEQYF. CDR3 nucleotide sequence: TGCAGCGCCGCAAGCCCTAGCGGGAGCTCCGAGCAGTACTTC.

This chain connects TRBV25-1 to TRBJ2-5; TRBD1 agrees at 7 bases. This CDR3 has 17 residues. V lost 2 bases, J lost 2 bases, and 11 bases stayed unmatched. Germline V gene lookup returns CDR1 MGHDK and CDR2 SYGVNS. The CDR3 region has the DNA TGTGCCAGCAGTGAAATCTGGGACAGAACGAAACAAGAGACCCAGTACTTC. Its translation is CASSEIWDRTKQETQYF.